The 18 T cell receptor beta chains in this list originate from one sample, sequenced in a study of response to subunit inactivated influenza vaccine. TCRdb processed the RT-PCR reads anew with MiXCR; each CDR3 protein has one entry. The profile covers about 650,000 distinct CDR3 sequences, with more than 15% appearing a single time and roughly 10% taken by the ten largest. Material: PBMCs from blood, obtained approximately 13 days after vaccination. Receptors originate from a man in his fifties or sixties who received an inactivated influenza vaccine.

The chain is built from TRBV29-1 and TRBJ2-5, with TRBD2 identical over 7 bases. Germline CDR1 reads SQVTM; CDR2 reads ANQGSEA. The length of the CDR3 is 14 residues. V lost 4 bases and J lost 0; bases outside the gene matches: 5. The CDR3: CSVVNLADQETQYF. The DNA for the CDR3 is TGCAGCGTTGTTAACCTAGCGGACCAAGAGACCCAGTACTTC.

This clonotype turned up a few times. The chain uses TRBV15 and TRBJ1-5, with no clear D. Looked up from germline, CDR1 is LNHNV and CDR2 is YYDKDF (reference sequence). This CDR3 contains 15 residues. With 0 bases removed from V and 7 bases from J, the gap between germline ends came to 13 bases. CDR3 sequence reads: CATSRDPGGGQPQHF. The CDR3 bases are TGTGCCACCAGCAGAGACCCCGGTGGTGGCCAGCCCCAGCATTTT.

This chain uses TRBV29-1 with TRBJ2-2; 8 bases match TRBD1. V lost 7 bases to trimming and J lost 7 bases; unmatched junction nucleotides: 8. The CDR3 is 13 residues long. The germline gives CDR1 SQVTM, CDR2 ANQGSEA. As DNA, the CDR3 is TGCAGCGACTCGGACAGGGTGGGCGGGGAGCTGTTTTTT. Amino acid sequence: CSDSDRVGGELFF.

The V call is TRBV6-2 or TRBV6-3, the J call TRBJ2-2, with 12 positions matching TRBD1. V shed 5 bases and J 7 bases; nucleotides not matched to a gene: 2. Germline CDR1 is MNHEY and CDR2 is SVGEGT. The CDR3 has 14 residues. CDR3 protein: CASSGTGGIGELFF. The CDR3 bases are TGTGCCAGCAGTGGGACAGGGGGCATCGGGGAGCTGTTTTTT.

This chain uses TRBV7-2 with TRBJ2-7; 13 positions match TRBD2. Trimming removed 4 bases from V and 6 bases from J; junction bases left unmatched: 6. Per germline, CDR1 SGHTA and CDR2 FQGNSA. The CDR3 sequence is 15 residues long. CDR3 residues: CASSWGLAGNPEQYF. DNA of the CDR3: TGTGCCAGCAGCTGGGGACTAGCGGGAAACCCCGAGCAGTACTTC.

This clonotype was detected a few times. Here the CDR3 DNA reads TGCAGTGCTAGAGAGTCCATGGGGGTTTCACCCCTCCACTTT. Its protein is CSARESMGVSPLHF. The chain carries TRBV20-1 and TRBJ1-6; a weak D match, TRBD1 (5 bases). Germline lookup yields CDR1 DFQATT and CDR2 SNEGSKA (reference sequence). This CDR3 is 14 amino acids long. Trimming cost V 0 bases and J 9 bases, with 12 bases left between them.

The J gene is TRBJ2-2, the V gene TRBV4-3; unclear D gene. Germline values: CDR1 LGHNA, CDR2 YSLEER. V was cut by 2 bases and J by 6 bases, with 10 bases left in between. This CDR3 region has 14 residues. CDR3 in DNA: TGCGCCAGCAGCCAATCGCCCCCCCCCGGGGAGCTGTTTTTT. Translating it yields CASSQSPPPGELFF.

V is TRBV7-2 and J is TRBJ2-7, with TRBD2 matching 10 bases. Germline CDR1 reads SGHTA; CDR2 reads FQGNSA. Germline trimming cut 2 bases from V and 6 bases from J; bases unmatched to any gene: 4. The CDR3 has 14 residues. The CDR3 region has the DNA TGTGCCAGCAGCTTACTAGCGGGAGCGGCCGAGCAGTACTTC. Residues: CASSLLAGAAEQYF.

The rearrangement uses TRBV7-9 and TRBJ2-5; no reliable D call. Germline V CDR1 and CDR2: SEHNR, FQNEAQ (reference sequence). The CDR3 length is 15 residues. Trimming shortened V by 4 bases and J by 3 bases, and 15 bases separated the two germline ends. CDR3 region: CASSSPRLMKETQYF. In DNA, the CDR3 is TGTGCCAGCAGCTCTCCTCGGCTGATGAAAGAGACCCAGTACTTC.

The V and J genes are TRBV20-1 and TRBJ2-1, with D perhaps being TRBD1 or TRBD2 (7 bases each). CDR3 length: 14 amino acids. V shed 6 bases and J shed 8 bases, with 20 bases lying between them. In germline, CDR1 is DFQATT, CDR2 SNEGSKA (reference sequence). The CDR3 region has the DNA TGCAGTGCAACAGGACTAGGAGGGGGCCATGAGCAGTTCTTC. It yields the protein CSATGLGGGHEQFF.

This clonotype showed up just a few times. The chain is built from TRBV12-3 or TRBV12-4 and TRBJ2-6, with 7 positions matching TRBD1. V lost 6 bases, J lost 4 bases, and 6 bases stayed unmatched. This CDR3 region has 15 residues. The CDR3 reads CASSQTGLGANVLTF. The CDR3 bases are TGTGCCAGCAGCCAGACAGGGCTAGGGGCCAACGTCCTGACTTTC.

This clonotype was detected only a few times. V gene TRBV20-1 combines with J gene TRBJ2-7; 7 bases line up with TRBD1. V was pared by 4 bases and J by 3 bases, with 15 bases of the junction left unmatched. The length of the CDR3 is 16 residues. Germline V gene data show CDR1 as DFQATT and CDR2 as SNEGSKA (reference sequence). CDR3 residues: CSAMFPKGALGYEQYF. CDR3 in DNA: TGCAGTGCTATGTTCCCAAAGGGGGCGCTTGGCTACGAGCAGTACTTC.

This clonotype was detected many times. This sequence joins TRBV11-2 and TRBJ2-4; perhaps TRBD2 as D (6 bases). Per germline, CDR1 SGHAT and CDR2 FQNNGV. CDR3 length equals 18 residues. Trimming left V 5 bases short and J 1 base short, with 21 bases between. The CDR3 region has the DNA TGTGCCAGCAGCCCCCTCACGAGAAGCCGGGGGGCCAAAAACATTCAGTACTTC. Protein: CASSPLTRSRGAKNIQYF.

The rearrangement links TRBV19 to TRBJ1-1; D is perhaps TRBD1 (5 bases). The CDR3 totals 15 residues. Trimming took 7 bases from V and 1 from J, leaving 16 bases between them. Germline CDR1 reads LNHDA; CDR2 reads SQIVND (reference sequence). The CDR3, as DNA: TGTGCCAGTAAGACTGGGACCGTGGAGAACACTGAAGCTTTCTTT. This codes for CASKTGTVENTEAFF.

The rearrangement uses TRBV28 and TRBJ1-5; 9 bases match TRBD1. In germline, CDR1 is MDHEN, CDR2 SYDVKM. The CDR3 is 18 amino acids. With 6 bases clipped from V and 4 bases from J, the junction kept 16 bases outside the gene matches. This CDR3 is CASSHPRVPTGGNQPQHF. Here the CDR3 DNA reads TGTGCCAGCAGCCACCCCAGGGTCCCGACAGGGGGGAATCAGCCCCAGCATTTT.

The gene calls are TRBV20-1 and TRBJ1-5; D gene unclear. The germline CDR1 and CDR2 sequences are DFQATT and SNEGSKA (reference sequence). The ends were cut back, 6 bases at V and 2 bases at J, with 8 bases in the middle. This CDR3 comprises 12 residues. CDR3 sequence (DNA): TGCAGTGCATGGACGGGCAATCAGCCCCAGCATTTT. It codes for CSAWTGNQPQHF.

This clonotype turned up a few times. This chain uses TRBV19 with TRBJ1-1; D may be TRBD1 (5 bases). In germline, CDR1 is LNHDA, CDR2 SQIVND (reference sequence). Between the trimmed V and J ends, which lost 9 bases and 1 base, there was a span of 18 bases. The CDR3 has 15 residues. The DNA of the CDR3 is TGTGCCAGCCAGACAGTGGAAGCCAGGAACACTGAAGCTTTCTTT. It codes for CASQTVEARNTEAFF.

This clonotype was counted only a few times. The CDR3 spells CASSLEFGTRDNEQFF. CDR3 DNA: TGTGCCAGCAGCTTAGAATTTGGGACTAGAGACAATGAGCAGTTCTTC. The chain uses TRBV11-2 and TRBJ2-1; 8 nucleotides line up with TRBD2. The CDR3 has 16 residues. The germline V gene encodes CDR1 SGHAT and CDR2 FQNNGV. J gave up 5 bases and V 0 bases, and 6 bases lay outside the gene matches.